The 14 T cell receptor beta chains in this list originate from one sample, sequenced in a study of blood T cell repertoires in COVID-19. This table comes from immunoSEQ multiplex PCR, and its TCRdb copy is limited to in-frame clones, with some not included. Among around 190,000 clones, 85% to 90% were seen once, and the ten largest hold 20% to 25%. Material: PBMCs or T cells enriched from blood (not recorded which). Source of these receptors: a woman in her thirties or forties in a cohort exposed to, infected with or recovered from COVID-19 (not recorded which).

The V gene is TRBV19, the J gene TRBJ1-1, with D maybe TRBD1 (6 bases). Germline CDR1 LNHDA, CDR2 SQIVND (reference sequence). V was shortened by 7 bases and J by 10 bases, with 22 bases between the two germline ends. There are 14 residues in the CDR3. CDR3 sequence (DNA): TGTGCCAGTACCTCTATGGCAGGGGTGGCAGTAGCTTTCTTT. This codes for CASTSMAGVAVAFF.

CDR3 in DNA: TGTGCCACCAGCGGTCTGGGGCCCAAAAGCTCTGGGGCCAACGTCCTGACTTTC. Protein product: CATSGLGPKSSGANVLTF. V usage is TRBV24-1 and J usage is TRBJ2-6; D perhaps matches TRBD1 (5 bases). The CDR3 spans 18 residues. The germline V gene has CDR1 KGHDR and CDR2 SFDVKD. With 7 bases removed from V and 0 bases from J, the gap between germline ends came to 18 bases.

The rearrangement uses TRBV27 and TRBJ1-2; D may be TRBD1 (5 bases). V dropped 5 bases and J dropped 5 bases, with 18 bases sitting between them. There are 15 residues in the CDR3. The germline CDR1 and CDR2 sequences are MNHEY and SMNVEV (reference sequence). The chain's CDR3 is CASSPGGTGLYGYTF. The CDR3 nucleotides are TGTGCCAGCAGTCCGGGGGGAACAGGACTGTATGGCTACACCTTC.

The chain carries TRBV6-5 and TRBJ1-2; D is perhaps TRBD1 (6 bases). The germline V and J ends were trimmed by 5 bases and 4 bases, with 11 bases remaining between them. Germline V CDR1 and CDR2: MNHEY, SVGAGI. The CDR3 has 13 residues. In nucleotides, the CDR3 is TGTGCCAGCAGTACAGGGTTACTCTATGGCTACACCTTC. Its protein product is CASSTGLLYGYTF.

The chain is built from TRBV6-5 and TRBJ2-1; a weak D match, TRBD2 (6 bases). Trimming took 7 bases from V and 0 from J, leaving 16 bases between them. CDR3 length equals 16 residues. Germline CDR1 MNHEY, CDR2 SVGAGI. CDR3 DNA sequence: TGTGCCAGCACCTACTCACCCGGGGGCTCCTACAATGAGCAGTTCTTC. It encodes CASTYSPGGSYNEQFF.

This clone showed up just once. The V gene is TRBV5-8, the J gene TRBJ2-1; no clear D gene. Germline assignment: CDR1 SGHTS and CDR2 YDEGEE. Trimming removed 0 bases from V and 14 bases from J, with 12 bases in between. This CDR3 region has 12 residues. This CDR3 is CASSLAEAWKFF. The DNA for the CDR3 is TGTGCCAGCAGCTTGGCTGAGGCCTGGAAGTTCTTC. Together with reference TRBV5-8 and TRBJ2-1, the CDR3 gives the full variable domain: EAGVTQSPTHLIKTRGQQATLRCSPISGHTSVYWYQQALGLGLQFLLWYDEGEERNRGNFPPRFSGRQFPNYSSELNVNALELEDSALYLCASSLAEAWKFFGPGTRLTVL.

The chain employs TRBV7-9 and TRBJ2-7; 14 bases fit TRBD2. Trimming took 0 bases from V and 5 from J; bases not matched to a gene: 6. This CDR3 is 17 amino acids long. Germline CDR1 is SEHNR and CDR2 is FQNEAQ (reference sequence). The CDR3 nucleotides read TGTGCCAGCAGCTTAGCACCGGGACTAGCGGGAGCACACGAGCAGTACTTC. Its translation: CASSLAPGLAGAHEQYF.

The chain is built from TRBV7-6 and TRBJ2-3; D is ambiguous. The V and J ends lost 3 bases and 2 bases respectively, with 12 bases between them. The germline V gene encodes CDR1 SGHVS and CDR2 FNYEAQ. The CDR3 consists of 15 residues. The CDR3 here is CASSLKRPNTDTQYF. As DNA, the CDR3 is TGTGCCAGCAGCTTGAAGCGCCCAAACACAGATACGCAGTATTTT.

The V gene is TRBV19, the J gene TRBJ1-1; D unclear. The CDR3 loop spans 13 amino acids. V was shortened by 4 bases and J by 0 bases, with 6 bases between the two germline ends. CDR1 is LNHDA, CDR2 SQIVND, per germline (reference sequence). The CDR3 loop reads CASSTQMNTEAFF. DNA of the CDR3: TGTGCCAGTAGTACCCAGATGAACACTGAAGCTTTCTTT.

CDR3 in amino acids: CASGGTGLNEKLFF. CDR3 DNA sequence: TGTGCCAGCGGGGGGACAGGACTTAATGAAAAACTGTTTTTT. V is TRBV27 and J is TRBJ1-4; TRBD1 matches 8 bases. V dropped 8 bases and J dropped 4; count of bases not matched to a gene: 6. Looked up from germline, CDR1 is MNHEY and CDR2 is SMNVEV (reference sequence). The CDR3 extends over 14 amino acids.

The CDR3 DNA reads as TGTGCCAGTAGTATAGATGTAGCTCGGGGCACTGAAGCTTTCTTT. It is translated as CASSIDVARGTEAFF. This chain links TRBV19 with TRBJ1-1; D is unresolved. Trimming left V 0 bases short and J 4 bases short, with 12 bases between. The CDR3 consists of 15 residues. Germline V gene lookup returns CDR1 LNHDA and CDR2 SQIVND (reference sequence).

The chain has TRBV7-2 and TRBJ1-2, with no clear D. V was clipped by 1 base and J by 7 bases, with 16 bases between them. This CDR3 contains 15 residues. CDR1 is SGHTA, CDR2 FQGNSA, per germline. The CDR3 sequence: CASSLVGLGTGGYTF. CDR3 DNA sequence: TGTGCCAGCAGCTTAGTAGGCCTAGGAACGGGTGGCTACACCTTC.

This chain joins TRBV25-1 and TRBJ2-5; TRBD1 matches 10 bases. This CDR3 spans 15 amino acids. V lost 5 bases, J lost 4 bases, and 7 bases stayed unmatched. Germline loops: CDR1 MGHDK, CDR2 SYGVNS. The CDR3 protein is CASSPGQGRGETQYF. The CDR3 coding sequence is TGTGCCAGCAGTCCGGGACAGGGGAGAGGAGAGACCCAGTACTTC.

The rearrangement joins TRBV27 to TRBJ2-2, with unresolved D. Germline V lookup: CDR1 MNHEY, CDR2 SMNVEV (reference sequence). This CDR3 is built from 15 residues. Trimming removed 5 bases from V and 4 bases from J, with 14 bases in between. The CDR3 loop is CASSPRPAGTGELFF. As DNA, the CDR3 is TGTGCCAGCAGTCCAAGGCCAGCAGGCACCGGGGAGCTGTTTTTT.